Presented here are 31 T cell receptor beta chains from one specimen sequenced in a study of T cell changes during pregnancy in multiple sclerosis. Assay: immunoSEQ multiplex PCR; the TCRdb copy retains only in-frame clones and omits some. The top ten hold approximately 5.1% of the sample, which has tens of thousands of clones, 92% seen once. The specimen comprised CD8+ T cells from peripheral blood mononuclear cells, sampled in the third trimester of pregnancy. The receptors derive from a female donor with multiple sclerosis, enrolled in a pregnancy study.

The J gene is TRBJ1-1, the V gene TRBV4-3, with TRBD1 matching over 7 bases. With V trimmed by 0 bases and J by 5 bases, 6 bases remained unmatched. CDR1 and CDR2 from the germline V gene are LGHNA and YSLEER. The CDR3 has 15 amino acids. CDR3 bases: TGCGCCAGCAGCCAAGATCGTGACAGGGTGACTGAAGCTTTCTTT. This gives the protein CASSQDRDRVTEAFF.

V is TRBV25-1 and J is TRBJ1-2, with D unclear. The V gene lost 1 base and the J gene lost 5 bases, with 8 bases spanning the gap. Germline V gene lookup returns CDR1 MGHDK and CDR2 SYGVNS. The CDR3 is made up of 13 amino acids. CDR3 amino acids: CASSELGGYGYTF. The CDR3 bases are TGTGCCAGCAGTGAATTGGGAGGGTATGGCTACACCTTC.

The CDR3 DNA reads TGTGCCAGCAGTCACGACAGGGAGCGGGAGGTTCCCAACACAGATACGCAGTATTTT. Amino acids: CASSHDREREVPNTDTQYF. The J gene is TRBJ2-3, the V gene TRBV27, with 9 nucleotides matching TRBD2. The CDR3 extends over 19 amino acids. The junction had 17 bases not matched to a gene; V was cut back by 5 bases and J by 2 bases. Germline-derived CDR1 and CDR2 are MNHEY and SMNVEV (reference sequence).

J is TRBJ2-7 and V is TRBV30; TRBD2 agrees at 8 bases. CDR3 length equals 14 residues. V lost 3 bases to trimming and J lost 5 bases; unmatched junction nucleotides: 9. Germline-derived CDR1 and CDR2 are GTSNPN and SVGIG (reference sequence). The CDR3 nucleotides read TGTGCCTGGAGCGGGGGCTTCGGGGGGGACGAGCAGTACTTC. Protein: CAWSGGFGGDEQYF.

The V and J genes are TRBV7-9 and TRBJ2-5, with 8 bases that match TRBD2. Per germline, CDR1 SEHNR and CDR2 FQNEAQ (reference sequence). The CDR3 covers 15 residues. The J segment lost 3 bases and the V segment lost 5 bases, leaving 8 bases of the junction unmatched. In DNA form, the CDR3 reads TGTGCCAGCAGCCACCCCCTCGGGAGGGAAGAGACCCAGTACTTC. It specifies CASSHPLGREETQYF. The full variable domain, completed using reference TRBV7-9 and TRBJ2-5, is DTGVSQNPRHKITKRGQNVTFRCDPISEHNRLYWYRQTLGQGPEFLTYFQNEAQLEKSRLLSDRFSAERPKGSFSTLEIQRTEQGDSAMYLCASSHPLGREETQYFGPGTRLLVL.

This chain joins TRBV10-3 and TRBJ1-4; D might be TRBD1 (5 bases). V lost 2 bases and J 9 bases, leaving 7 bases between the germline ends. This CDR3 comprises 12 residues. Germline V lookup: CDR1 ENHRY, CDR2 SYGVKD. The DNA of the CDR3 is TGTGCCATCAGTGAGGGGGGGAAAAAACTGTTTTTT. The encoded protein is CAISEGGKKLFF.

The V and J genes are TRBV6-1 and TRBJ2-5; 9 bases line up with TRBD1. Germline CDR1 reads MNHNS; CDR2 reads SASEGT. V lost 2 bases, J lost 5 bases, and 12 bases stayed unmatched. The CDR3 extends over 17 amino acids. This chain's CDR3 is CASSEPGTGSLWETQYF. DNA of the CDR3: TGTGCCAGCAGTGAACCCGGGACAGGGTCTCTGTGGGAGACCCAGTACTTC.

This clone was recorded once. The rearrangement joins TRBV11-3 to TRBJ2-1; D not certain. Germline values: CDR1 SGHNT, CDR2 YENEEA. The CDR3 consists of 17 residues. V was clipped by 1 base and J by 8 bases, with 21 bases between them. The CDR3 coding sequence is TGTGCCAGCAGCTTAGTGTCCAGGTTAGATTTTCTCGATGAGCAGTTCTTC. Translated: CASSLVSRLDFLDEQFF. The full variable domain, completed using reference TRBV11-3 and TRBJ2-1, is EAGVVQSPRYKIIEKKQPVAFWCNPISGHNTLYWYLQNLGQGPELLIRYENEEAVDDSQLPKDRFSAERLKGVDSTLKIQPAELGDSAVYLCASSLVSRLDFLDEQFFGPGTRLTVL.

This clone has a single count. The genes are TRBV30 and TRBJ2-7; maybe TRBD1 (5 bases). V was pared by 7 bases and J by 1 base, with 11 bases between. This CDR3 region has 12 residues. Per germline, CDR1 GTSNPN and CDR2 SVGIG (reference sequence). Here the CDR3 reads CAYQGTSYEQYF. CDR3 nucleotide sequence: TGTGCCTACCAGGGTACATCCTACGAGCAGTACTTC. Variable domain in full (rest from reference TRBV30 and TRBJ2-7): SQTIHQWPATLVQPVGSPLSLECTVEGTSNPNLYWYRQAAGRGLQLLFYSVGIGQISSEVPQNLSASRPQDRQFILSSKKLLLSDSGFYLCAYQGTSYEQYFGPGTRLTVT.

CDR3 sequence (DNA): TGTGCCAGCAGCCGGCTACCGGGACAGCCCTACGAGCAGTACTTC. Amino acid sequence: CASSRLPGQPYEQYF. The chain recombines TRBV4-2 with TRBJ2-7, with 7 bases identical to TRBD1. Germline V lookup: CDR1 LGHNA, CDR2 YNFKEQ. CDR3 length: 15 residues. The V segment lost 4 bases and the J segment 2 bases; nucleotides outside the gene matches: 8.

The chain joins TRBV21-1 to TRBJ2-7; the table names TRBD1, a call not compared with the DNA. TRBV21-1 is reported as a pseudogene. The CDR3 length is 16 residues. CDR3 in amino acids: CASGPRLRTTTYEQYF. The DNA of the CDR3 is TGTGCCAGCGGGCCCCGTCTTCGGACAACCACCTACGAGCAGTACTTC.

On this clone: This specimen includes other DNA sequences encoding the same CDR3. This chain connects TRBV7-9 to TRBJ1-1; weak D call: TRBD1 (6 bases). The CDR3 runs 14 residues. CDR1 SEHNR and CDR2 FQNEAQ come from the germline V gene (reference sequence). Trimming left V 5 bases short and J 0 bases short, with 10 bases between. The CDR3, as DNA: TGTGCCAGCAGCCTCGGACAGTTGAACACTGAAGCTTTCTTT. Protein sequence: CASSLGQLNTEAFF. Combining the CDR3 with reference TRBV7-9 and TRBJ1-1 gives the whole variable domain DTGVSQNPRHKITKRGQNVTFRCDPISEHNRLYWYRQTLGQGPEFLTYFQNEAQLEKSRLLSDRFSAERPKGSFSTLEIQRTEQGDSAMYLCASSLGQLNTEAFFGQGTRLTVV.

This chain links TRBV27 with TRBJ2-5, with a tentative D call TRBD1 (6 bases). The DNA end is a closer match to TRBJ2-7, so the J assignment may be wrong. There are 15 residues in the CDR3. CDR1 and CDR2 (germline): MNHEY, SMNVEV (reference sequence). The CDR3 spells CASSLSTGLTYEQYF. The CDR3 coding sequence is TGTGCCAGCAGTTTATCTACAGGGTTGACCTACGAGCAGTACTTC.

This chain joins TRBV9 and TRBJ1-4; maybe TRBD1 (6 bases). The CDR3 is 18 amino acids. Germline CDR1 is SGDLS and CDR2 is YYNGEE. V lost 3 bases, J lost 1 base, and 19 bases lay in between. CDR3 DNA sequence: TGTGCCAGCAGCGGTGGGGGAGGGGGGGAAGGAACTAATGAAAAACTGTTTTTT. Translated, it gives CASSGGGGGEGTNEKLFF.

This chain links TRBV30 with TRBJ2-1; D is possibly TRBD2 (7 bases). CDR3 length: 15 amino acids. From germline, CDR1 is GTSNPN and CDR2 SVGIG (reference sequence). The V end was cut by 2 bases, the J end by 8 bases, with 19 bases between. DNA of the CDR3: TGTGCCTGGAGTAGAGGTAGCGGAGGGGGGGATGAGCAGTTCTTC. Translating it yields CAWSRGSGGGDEQFF.

This chain joins TRBV10-1 and TRBJ1-3, with no clear D. Germline values: CDR1 WNHNN, CDR2 SYGVQD (reference sequence). The CDR3 contains 17 residues. V lost 3 bases and J 3 bases, leaving 18 bases between the germline ends. CDR3 in DNA: TGCGCCAGCAGTGAACCCCGTGCAGGCCGCAATGGAAACACCATATATTTT. Translation: CASSEPRAGRNGNTIYF.

The chain recombines TRBV4-3 with TRBJ2-6, with 7 bases identical to TRBD2. V lost 0 bases and J lost 4; bases outside the gene matches: 6. Germline CDR1 is LGHNA and CDR2 is YSLEER. The CDR3 spans 17 residues. CDR3 region: CASSQDRLGLGANVLTF. The CDR3 bases are TGCGCCAGCAGCCAAGATCGTCTGGGACTAGGGGCCAACGTCCTGACTTTC.

This rearrangement joins TRBV5-4 to TRBJ2-3; 10 bases agree with TRBD2. Trimming removed 4 bases from V and 5 bases from J; junction bases left unmatched: 10. This CDR3 region has 16 residues. From germline, CDR1 is SGHNT and CDR2 YYREEE (reference sequence). CDR3 in amino acids: CASSPLPAGGGDTQYF. DNA for the CDR3: TGTGCCAGCAGCCCCCTTCCAGCGGGGGGGGGAGATACGCAGTATTTT.

V gene TRBV10-3 combines with J gene TRBJ2-7; D might be TRBD2 (7 bases). With 7 bases removed from V and 0 bases from J, the gap between germline ends came to 13 bases. Per germline, CDR1 ENHRY and CDR2 SYGVKD. This CDR3 has 14 residues. The CDR3 sequence: CAIKGEGSSYEQYF. Here the CDR3 DNA reads TGTGCCATCAAGGGGGAGGGGAGCTCCTACGAGCAGTACTTC.

This clone was counted ten times or more. This CDR3 is also generated by other DNA sequences in the sample. V usage is TRBV15 and J usage is TRBJ2-7; maybe TRBD2 (6 bases). Trimming took off 0 bases at V and 3 bases at J, with 12 bases between the two ends. CDR1 is LNHNV and CDR2 is YYDKDF in the germline V gene (reference sequence). This CDR3 comprises 15 residues. The chain's CDR3 is CATSRESGGSYEQYF. In DNA, the CDR3 is TGTGCCACCAGCAGAGAGTCCGGGGGAAGCTACGAGCAGTACTTC.

The V and J genes are TRBV10-2 and TRBJ2-7; TRBD1 matches 7 bases. The CDR3 runs 14 residues. V was clipped by 9 bases and J by 2 bases; unmatched bases: 10. Germline V gene sequence: CDR1 WSHSY, CDR2 SAAADI. The chain's CDR3 is CASAEGQVPYEQYF. As DNA, the CDR3 is TGCGCCAGTGCGGAAGGACAGGTTCCCTACGAGCAGTACTTC.

V usage is TRBV7-9 and J usage is TRBJ2-6; 7 bases match TRBD1. Trimming removed 0 bases from V and 0 bases from J; junction bases left unmatched: 5. Germline V gene sequence: CDR1 SEHNR, CDR2 FQNEAQ (reference sequence). This CDR3 contains 18 residues. The CDR3 here is CASSLAGTDISGANVLTF. The CDR3 region has the DNA TGTGCCAGCAGCTTAGCCGGGACAGATATCTCTGGGGCCAACGTCCTGACTTTC.

CDR3 residues: CASSVEGTGRIGGELFF. The CDR3 nucleotides read TGTGCCAGCAGCGTAGAGGGGACAGGGCGGATTGGCGGGGAGCTGTTTTTT. The chain has TRBV9 and TRBJ2-2; 9 nucleotides match TRBD1. The germline CDR1 and CDR2 sequences are SGDLS and YYNGEE. After removal of 0 bases from V and 7 bases from J, the junction contained 10 bases not matched to a gene. CDR3 length equals 17 residues.

The chain is built from TRBV10-3 and TRBJ2-1, with D hard to call. Trimming pared 8 bases from V and 8 bases from J, leaving 10 bases between. Germline CDR1 ENHRY, CDR2 SYGVKD. The CDR3 extends over 11 amino acids. The CDR3 DNA follows: TGTGCCATCGGCTTCCTGGATGAGCAGTTCTTC. As protein: CAIGFLDEQFF.

The chain has TRBV27 and TRBJ2-1, with 8 bases aligning to TRBD2. There are 15 residues in the CDR3. Germline CDR1 reads MNHEY; CDR2 reads SMNVEV (reference sequence). V lost 6 bases and J lost 0; bases outside the gene matches: 4. The CDR3 DNA reads as TGTGCCAGCAGGATTAGCGGGACCTCCTACAATGAGCAGTTCTTC. As protein: CASRISGTSYNEQFF.

The CDR3 loop is CASSAGTELYEQYF. CDR3 bases: TGTGCCAGCAGTGCAGGGACAGAGCTCTACGAGCAGTACTTC. J is TRBJ2-7 and V is TRBV2, with 7 bases aligning to TRBD1. CDR1 and CDR2 (germline): SNHLY, FYNNEI. V was pared by 4 bases and J by 3 bases, with 6 bases of the junction left unmatched. This CDR3 spans 14 amino acids.

CDR3 residues: CASSSRDRDPYNEQFF. The CDR3 DNA reads TGTGCCAGCAGCTCCCGGGACAGGGACCCTTACAATGAGCAGTTCTTC. The chain joins TRBV11-3 to TRBJ2-1; 9 bases align to TRBD1. CDR3 length equals 16 residues. Germline CDR1 and CDR2: SGHNT and YENEEA. The junction had 8 bases not matched to a gene; V was cut back by 4 bases and J by 4 bases.

This clone was recorded at least ten times. This sequence joins TRBV4-2 and TRBJ2-1; TRBD2 aligns across 14 bases. This CDR3 comprises 16 residues. Trimming took 4 bases from V and 8 from J; bases not matched to a gene: 7. Germline CDR1 LGHNA, CDR2 YNFKEQ. The CDR3, as DNA: TGTGCCAGCAGCCCAAAAGGGACTAGCGGGAGTGATGAGCAGTTCTTC. It is translated as CASSPKGTSGSDEQFF.

In this sample, this clone turned up a few times. The chain joins TRBV10-3 to TRBJ1-1; TRBD1 matches 8 bases. J lost 1 base, V lost 2 bases, and 6 bases had no gene match. This CDR3 region has 16 residues. Looked up from germline, CDR1 is ENHRY and CDR2 is SYGVKD. The CDR3 sequence: CAISEGPGTGNTEAFF. The DNA of the CDR3 is TGTGCCATCAGTGAGGGTCCCGGGACAGGGAACACTGAAGCTTTCTTT.

This chain links TRBV29-1 with TRBJ2-7, with 11 bases that match TRBD1. Trimming took 6 bases from V and 3 from J; bases not matched to a gene: 10. The CDR3 spans 15 residues. Germline V gene sequence: CDR1 SQVTM, CDR2 ANQGSEA. In DNA form, the CDR3 reads TGCAGCGTAGGTACGGGACAGGGGGTAATCTACGAGCAGTACTTC. Amino acid sequence: CSVGTGQGVIYEQYF.

The chain joins TRBV6-5 to TRBJ1-2, with D possibly matching TRBD1 (5 bases). The CDR3 is 15 amino acids. Germline values: CDR1 MNHEY, CDR2 SVGAGI. Trimming stripped 2 bases from V and 5 bases from J, with 15 bases between. In nucleotides, the CDR3 is TGTGCCAGCAGTTACAATGGGCAGGGAAGTTATGGCTACACCTTC. It is translated as CASSYNGQGSYGYTF.